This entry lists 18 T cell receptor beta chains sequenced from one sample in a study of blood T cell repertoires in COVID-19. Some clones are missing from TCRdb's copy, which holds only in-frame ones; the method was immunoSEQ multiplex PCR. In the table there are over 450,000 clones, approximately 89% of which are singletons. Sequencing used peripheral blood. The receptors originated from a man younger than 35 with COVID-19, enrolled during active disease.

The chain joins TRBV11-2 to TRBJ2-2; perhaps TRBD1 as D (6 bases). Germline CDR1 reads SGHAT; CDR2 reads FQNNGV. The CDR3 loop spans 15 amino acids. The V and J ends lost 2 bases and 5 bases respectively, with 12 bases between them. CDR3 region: CASSLITGRTGELFF. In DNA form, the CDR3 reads TGTGCCAGCAGCTTAATCACAGGGCGGACCGGGGAGCTGTTTTTT.

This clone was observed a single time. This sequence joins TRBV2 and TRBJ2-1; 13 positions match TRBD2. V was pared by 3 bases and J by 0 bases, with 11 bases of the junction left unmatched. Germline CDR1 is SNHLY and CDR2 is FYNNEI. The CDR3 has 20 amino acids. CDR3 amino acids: CASSDQSGLAGMSSYNEQFF. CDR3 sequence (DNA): TGTGCCAGCAGTGACCAATCGGGACTAGCGGGGATGAGCTCCTACAATGAGCAGTTCTTC.

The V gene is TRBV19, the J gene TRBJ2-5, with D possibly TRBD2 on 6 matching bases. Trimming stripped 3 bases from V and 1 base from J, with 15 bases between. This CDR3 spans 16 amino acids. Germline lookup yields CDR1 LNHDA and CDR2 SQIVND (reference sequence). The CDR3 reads CASSMRFFGSQETQYF. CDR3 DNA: TGTGCCAGTAGTATGCGGTTCTTCGGGAGCCAAGAGACCCAGTACTTC.

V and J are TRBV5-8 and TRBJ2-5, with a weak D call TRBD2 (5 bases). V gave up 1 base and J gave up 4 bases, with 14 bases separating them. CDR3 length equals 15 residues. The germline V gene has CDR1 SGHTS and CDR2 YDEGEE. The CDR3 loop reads CASSLYKRVGETQYF. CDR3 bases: TGTGCCAGCAGCTTGTATAAGAGGGTTGGAGAGACCCAGTACTTC.

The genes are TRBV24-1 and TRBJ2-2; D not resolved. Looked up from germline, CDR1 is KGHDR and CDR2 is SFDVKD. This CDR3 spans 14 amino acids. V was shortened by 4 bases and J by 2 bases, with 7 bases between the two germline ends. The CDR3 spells CATSELLNTGELFF. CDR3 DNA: TGTGCCACCAGTGAACTCTTAAACACCGGGGAGCTGTTTTTT.

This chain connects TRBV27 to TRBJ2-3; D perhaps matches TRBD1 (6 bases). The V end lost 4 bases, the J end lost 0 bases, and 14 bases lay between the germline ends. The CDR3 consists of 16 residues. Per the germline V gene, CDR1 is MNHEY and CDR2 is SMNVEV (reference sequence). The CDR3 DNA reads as TGTGCCAGCAGTTCCAAGGGGGAAACTAGCACAGATACGCAGTATTTT. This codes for CASSSKGETSTDTQYF.

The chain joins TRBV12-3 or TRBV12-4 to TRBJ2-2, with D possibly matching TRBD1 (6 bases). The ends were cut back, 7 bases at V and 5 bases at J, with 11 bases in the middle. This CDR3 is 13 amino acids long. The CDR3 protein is CASTPRGTGELFF. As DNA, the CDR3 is TGTGCCAGCACCCCAAGGGGGACCGGGGAGCTGTTTTTT.

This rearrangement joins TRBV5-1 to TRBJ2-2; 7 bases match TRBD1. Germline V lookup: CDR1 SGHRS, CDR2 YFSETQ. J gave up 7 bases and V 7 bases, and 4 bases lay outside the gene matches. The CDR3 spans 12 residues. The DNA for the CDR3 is TGCGCCAGCTCGACAGGGATCGGGGAGCTGTTTTTT. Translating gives CASSTGIGELFF.

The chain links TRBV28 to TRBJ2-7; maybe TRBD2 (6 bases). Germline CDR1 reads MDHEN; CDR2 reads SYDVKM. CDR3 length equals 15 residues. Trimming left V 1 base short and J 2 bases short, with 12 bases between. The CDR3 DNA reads TGTGCCAGCAGTTTATCTGGCGGGGCAACCTACGAGCAGTACTTC. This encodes CASSLSGGATYEQYF.

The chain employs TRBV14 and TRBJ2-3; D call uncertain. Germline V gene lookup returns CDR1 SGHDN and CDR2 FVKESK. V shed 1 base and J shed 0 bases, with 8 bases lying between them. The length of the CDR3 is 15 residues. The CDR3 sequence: CASSQGGTSTDTQYF. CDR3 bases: TGTGCCAGCAGCCAAGGAGGCACTAGCACAGATACGCAGTATTTT.

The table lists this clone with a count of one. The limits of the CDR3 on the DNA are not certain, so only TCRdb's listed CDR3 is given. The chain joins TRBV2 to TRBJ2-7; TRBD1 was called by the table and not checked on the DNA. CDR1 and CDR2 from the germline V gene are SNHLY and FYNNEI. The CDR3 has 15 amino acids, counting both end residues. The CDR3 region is CASILGTGGVHEQYF.

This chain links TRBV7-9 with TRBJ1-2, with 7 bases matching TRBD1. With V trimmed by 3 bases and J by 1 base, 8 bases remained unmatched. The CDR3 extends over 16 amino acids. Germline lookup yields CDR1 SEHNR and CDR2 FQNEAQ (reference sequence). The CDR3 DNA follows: TGTGCCAGCAGCTTGGTAGGGGGCGAAGGTAACTATGGCTACACCTTC. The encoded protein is CASSLVGGEGNYGYTF.

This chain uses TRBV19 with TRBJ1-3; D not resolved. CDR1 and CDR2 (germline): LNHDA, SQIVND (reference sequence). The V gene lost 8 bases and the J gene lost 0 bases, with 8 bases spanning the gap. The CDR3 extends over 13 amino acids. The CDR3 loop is CASVDNSGNTIYF. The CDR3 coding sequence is TGTGCCAGTGTTGACAACTCTGGAAACACCATATATTTT.

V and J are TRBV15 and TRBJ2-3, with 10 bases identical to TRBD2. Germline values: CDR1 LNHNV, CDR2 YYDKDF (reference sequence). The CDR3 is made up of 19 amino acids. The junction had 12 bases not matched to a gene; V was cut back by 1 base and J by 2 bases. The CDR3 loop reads CATSRVLSSGGDITDTQYF. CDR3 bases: TGTGCCACCAGCAGAGTACTTTCTAGCGGGGGAGACATCACAGATACGCAGTATTTT.

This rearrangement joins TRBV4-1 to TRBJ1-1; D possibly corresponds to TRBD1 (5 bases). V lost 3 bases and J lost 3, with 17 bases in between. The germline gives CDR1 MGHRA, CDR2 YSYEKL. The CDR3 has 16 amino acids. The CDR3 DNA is TGCGCCAGCAGCCATGGCGGCGGGGGGTACGACACTGAAGCTTTCTTT. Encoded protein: CASSHGGGGYDTEAFF.

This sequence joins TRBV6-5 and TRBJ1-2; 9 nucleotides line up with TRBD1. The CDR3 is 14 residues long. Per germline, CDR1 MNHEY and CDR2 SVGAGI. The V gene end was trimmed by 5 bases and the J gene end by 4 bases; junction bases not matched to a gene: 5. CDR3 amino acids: CASSPTDRGYGYTF. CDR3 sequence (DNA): TGTGCCAGCAGTCCGACGGACAGGGGCTATGGCTACACCTTC.

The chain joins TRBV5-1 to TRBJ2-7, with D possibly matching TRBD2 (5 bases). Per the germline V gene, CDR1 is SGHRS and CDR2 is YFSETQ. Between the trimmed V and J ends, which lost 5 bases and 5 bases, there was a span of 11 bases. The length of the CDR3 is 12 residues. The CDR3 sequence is CASRAGSHEQYF. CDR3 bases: TGCGCCAGCAGGGCGGGTTCCCACGAGCAGTACTTC. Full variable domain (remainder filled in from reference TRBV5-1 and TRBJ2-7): KAGVTQTPRYLIKTRGQQVTLSCSPISGHRSVSWYQQTPGQGLQFLFEYFSETQRNKGNFPGRFSGRQFSNSRSEMNVSTLELGDSALYLCASRAGSHEQYFGPGTRLTVT.

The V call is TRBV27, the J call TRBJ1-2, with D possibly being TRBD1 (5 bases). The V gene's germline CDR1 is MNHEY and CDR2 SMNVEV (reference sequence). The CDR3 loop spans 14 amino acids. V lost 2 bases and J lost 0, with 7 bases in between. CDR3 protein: CASSLDSANYGYTF. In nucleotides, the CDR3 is TGTGCCAGCAGTTTAGACAGCGCTAACTATGGCTACACCTTC.